This T cell receptor (beta chain) came from a study of T cell repertoires in cytomegalovirus infection. Study-wide results and caveats: Within the response measured ex vivo, HLA-C-restricted CMV-specific TCR beta clonotypes were dominant.

MiXCR was run by TCRdb on the reads, yielding one entry per CDR3 protein. The sample carries fewer than 550,000 distinct CDR3 sequences, 25% to 40% recorded once. As for this clonotype: Its antigen is still unknown. One end of the junction is discordant with germline, which a read error may explain.

CDR3 length equals 15 residues. Germline-derived CDR1 and CDR2 are SGHVS and FNYEAQ. The receptor was derived from a human donor in good health (CMV status not recorded). Some clones in this sample may be carry-over from other donors' samples. The chain couples TRBV7-6 to TRBJ1-1; D is ambiguous. The sequenced sample consisted of PBMCs. CDR3 protein: CASSSRVGLKTEAFF. The CDR3 region has the DNA TGTGCCAGCAGCTCCCGGGTCGGGTTGAAGACTGAAGCTTTCTTT.